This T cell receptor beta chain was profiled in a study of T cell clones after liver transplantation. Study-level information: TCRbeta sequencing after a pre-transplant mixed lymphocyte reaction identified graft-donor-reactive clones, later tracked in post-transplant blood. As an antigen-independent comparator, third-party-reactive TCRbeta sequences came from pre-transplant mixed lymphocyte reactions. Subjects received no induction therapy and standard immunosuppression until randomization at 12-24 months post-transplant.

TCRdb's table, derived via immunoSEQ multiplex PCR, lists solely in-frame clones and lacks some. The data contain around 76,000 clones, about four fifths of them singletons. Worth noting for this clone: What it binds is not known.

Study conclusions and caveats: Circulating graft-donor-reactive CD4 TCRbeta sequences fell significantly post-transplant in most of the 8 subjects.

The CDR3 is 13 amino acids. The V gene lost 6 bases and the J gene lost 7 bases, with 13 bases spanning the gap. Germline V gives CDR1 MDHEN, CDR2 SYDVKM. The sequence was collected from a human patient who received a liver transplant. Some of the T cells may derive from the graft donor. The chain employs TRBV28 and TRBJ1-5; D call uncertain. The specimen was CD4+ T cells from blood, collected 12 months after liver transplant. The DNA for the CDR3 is TGTGCCAGCAGACGACCCATCGACCAGCCCCAGCATTTT. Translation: CASRRPIDQPQHF. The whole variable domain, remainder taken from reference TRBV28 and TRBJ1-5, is DVKVTQSSRYLVKRTGEKVFLECVQDMDHENMFWYRQDPGLGLRLIYFSYDVKMKEKGDIPEGYSVSREKKERFSLILESASTNQTSMYLCASRRPIDQPQHFGDGTRLSIL.